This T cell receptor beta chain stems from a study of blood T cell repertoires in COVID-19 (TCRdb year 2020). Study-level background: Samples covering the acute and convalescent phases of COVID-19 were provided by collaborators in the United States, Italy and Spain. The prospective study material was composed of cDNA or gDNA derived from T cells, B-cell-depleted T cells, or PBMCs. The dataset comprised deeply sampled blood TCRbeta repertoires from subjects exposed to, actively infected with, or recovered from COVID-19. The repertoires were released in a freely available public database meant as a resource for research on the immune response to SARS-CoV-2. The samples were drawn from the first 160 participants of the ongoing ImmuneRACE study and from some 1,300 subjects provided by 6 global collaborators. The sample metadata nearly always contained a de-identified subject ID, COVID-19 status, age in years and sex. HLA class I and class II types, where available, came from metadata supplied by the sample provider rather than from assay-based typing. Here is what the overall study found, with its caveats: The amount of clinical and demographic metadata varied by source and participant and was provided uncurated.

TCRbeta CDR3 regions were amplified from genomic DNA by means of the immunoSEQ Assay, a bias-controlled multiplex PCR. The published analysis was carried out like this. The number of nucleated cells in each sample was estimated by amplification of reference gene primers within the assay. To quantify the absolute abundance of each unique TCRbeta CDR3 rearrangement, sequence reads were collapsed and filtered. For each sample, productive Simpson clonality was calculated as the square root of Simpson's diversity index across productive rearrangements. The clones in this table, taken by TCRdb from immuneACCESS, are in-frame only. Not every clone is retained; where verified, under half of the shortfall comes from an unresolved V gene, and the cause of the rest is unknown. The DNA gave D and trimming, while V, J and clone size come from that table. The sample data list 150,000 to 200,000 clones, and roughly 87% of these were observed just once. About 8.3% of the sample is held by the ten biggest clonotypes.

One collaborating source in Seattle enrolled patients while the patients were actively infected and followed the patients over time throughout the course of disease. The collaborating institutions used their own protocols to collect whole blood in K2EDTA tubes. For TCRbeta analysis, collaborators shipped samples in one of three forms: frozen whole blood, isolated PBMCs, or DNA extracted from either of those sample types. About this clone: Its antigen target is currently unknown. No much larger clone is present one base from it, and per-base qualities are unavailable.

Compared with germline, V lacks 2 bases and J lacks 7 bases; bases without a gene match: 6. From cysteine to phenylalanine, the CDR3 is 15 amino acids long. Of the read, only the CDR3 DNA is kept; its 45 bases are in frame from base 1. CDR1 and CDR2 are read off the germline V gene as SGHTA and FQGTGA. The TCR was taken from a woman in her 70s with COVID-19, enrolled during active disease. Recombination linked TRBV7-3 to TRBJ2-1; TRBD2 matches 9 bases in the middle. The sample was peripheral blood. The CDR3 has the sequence CASSLFAGGPNEQFF. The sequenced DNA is TGTGCCAGCAGCTTATTCGCGGGAGGGCCTAATGAGCAGTTCTTC.